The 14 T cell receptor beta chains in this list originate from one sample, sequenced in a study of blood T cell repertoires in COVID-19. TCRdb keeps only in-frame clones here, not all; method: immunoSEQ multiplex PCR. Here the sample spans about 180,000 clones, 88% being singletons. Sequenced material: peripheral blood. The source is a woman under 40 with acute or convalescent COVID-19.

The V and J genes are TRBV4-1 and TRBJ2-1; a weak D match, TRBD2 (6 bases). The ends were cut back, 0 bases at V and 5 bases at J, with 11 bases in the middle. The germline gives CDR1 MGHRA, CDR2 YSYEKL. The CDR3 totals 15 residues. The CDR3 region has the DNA TGCGCCAGCAGCCAAGACTCGCGGGGTGACAATGAGCAGTTCTTC. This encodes CASSQDSRGDNEQFF.

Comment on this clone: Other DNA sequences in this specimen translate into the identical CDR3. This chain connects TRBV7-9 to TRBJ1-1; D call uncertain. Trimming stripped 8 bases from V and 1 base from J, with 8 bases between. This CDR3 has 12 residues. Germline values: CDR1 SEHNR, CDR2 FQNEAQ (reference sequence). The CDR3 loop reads CASGRTNTEAFF. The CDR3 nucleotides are TGTGCCAGCGGCCGAACGAACACTGAAGCTTTCTTT.

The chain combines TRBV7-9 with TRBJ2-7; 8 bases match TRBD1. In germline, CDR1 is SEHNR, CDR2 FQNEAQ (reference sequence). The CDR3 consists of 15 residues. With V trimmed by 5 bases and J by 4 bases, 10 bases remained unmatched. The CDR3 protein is CASSPPGQGNYEQYF. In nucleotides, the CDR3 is TGTGCCAGCAGCCCTCCTGGACAGGGTAATTACGAGCAGTACTTC.

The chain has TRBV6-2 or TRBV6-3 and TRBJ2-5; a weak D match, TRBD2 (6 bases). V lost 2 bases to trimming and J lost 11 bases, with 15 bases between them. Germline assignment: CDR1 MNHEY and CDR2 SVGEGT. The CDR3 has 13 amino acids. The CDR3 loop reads CASSYPGTWEQYF. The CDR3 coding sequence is TGTGCCAGCAGTTACCCTGGGACTTGGGAGCAGTACTTC.

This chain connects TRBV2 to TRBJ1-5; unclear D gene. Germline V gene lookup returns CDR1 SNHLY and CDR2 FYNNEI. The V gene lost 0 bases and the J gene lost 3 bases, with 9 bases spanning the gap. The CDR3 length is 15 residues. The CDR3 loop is CASSEAPGSNQPQHF. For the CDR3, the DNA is TGTGCCAGCAGTGAAGCGCCGGGGTCCAATCAGCCCCAGCATTTT.

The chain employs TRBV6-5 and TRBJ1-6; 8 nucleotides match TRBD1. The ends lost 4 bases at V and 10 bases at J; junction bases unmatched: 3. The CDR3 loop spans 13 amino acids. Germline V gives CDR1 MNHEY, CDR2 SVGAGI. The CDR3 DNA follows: TGTGCCAGCAGTTCAGGGGGCTCCTCACCCCTCCACTTT. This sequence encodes CASSSGGSSPLHF.

CDR3 amino acids: CASSLGQGGNYGYTF. As DNA, the CDR3 is TGTGCCAGCAGCTTGGGACAGGGGGGGAACTATGGCTACACCTTC. The chain joins TRBV13 to TRBJ1-2; TRBD1 aligns across 11 bases. CDR1 is PRHDT, CDR2 FYEKMQ, per germline (reference sequence). The CDR3 sequence is 15 residues long. V dropped 3 bases and J dropped 2; count of bases not matched to a gene: 2.

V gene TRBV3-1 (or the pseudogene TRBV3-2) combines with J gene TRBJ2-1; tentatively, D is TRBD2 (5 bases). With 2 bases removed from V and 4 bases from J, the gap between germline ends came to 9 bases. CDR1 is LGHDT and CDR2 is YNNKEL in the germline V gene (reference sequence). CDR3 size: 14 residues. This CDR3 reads CASSQRDRYNEQFF. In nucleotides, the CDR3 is TGTGCCAGCAGCCAACGGGATCGGTACAATGAGCAGTTCTTC.

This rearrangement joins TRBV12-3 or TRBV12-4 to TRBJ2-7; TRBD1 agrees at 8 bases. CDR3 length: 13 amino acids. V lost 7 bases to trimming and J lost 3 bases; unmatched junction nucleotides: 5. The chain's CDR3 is CASTGQENYEQYF. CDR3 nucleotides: TGTGCCAGCACGGGACAGGAGAACTACGAGCAGTACTTC.

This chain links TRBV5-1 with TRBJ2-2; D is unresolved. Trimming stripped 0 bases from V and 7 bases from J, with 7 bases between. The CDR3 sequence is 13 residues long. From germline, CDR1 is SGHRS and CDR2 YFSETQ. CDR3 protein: CASSLGEYGELFF. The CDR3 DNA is TGCGCCAGCAGCTTGGGAGAGTACGGGGAGCTGTTTTTT.

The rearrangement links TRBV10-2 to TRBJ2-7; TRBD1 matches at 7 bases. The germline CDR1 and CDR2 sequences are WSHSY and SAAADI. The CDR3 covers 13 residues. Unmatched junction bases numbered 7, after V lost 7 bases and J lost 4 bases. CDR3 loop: CASKSGQVYEQYF. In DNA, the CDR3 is TGCGCCAGCAAGTCTGGACAGGTGTACGAGCAGTACTTC.

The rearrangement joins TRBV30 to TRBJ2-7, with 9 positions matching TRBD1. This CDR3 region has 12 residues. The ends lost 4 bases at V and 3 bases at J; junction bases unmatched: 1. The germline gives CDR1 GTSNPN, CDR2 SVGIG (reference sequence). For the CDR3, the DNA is TGTGCCTGGACGGACAGGGGCTACGAGCAGTACTTC. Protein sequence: CAWTDRGYEQYF.

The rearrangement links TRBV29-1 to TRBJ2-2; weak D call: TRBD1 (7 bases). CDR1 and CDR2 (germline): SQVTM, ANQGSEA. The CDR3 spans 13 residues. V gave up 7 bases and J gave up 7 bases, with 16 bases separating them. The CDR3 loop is CSARTGGSGELFF. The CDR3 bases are TGCAGCGCTAGGACAGGAGGGAGCGGGGAGCTGTTTTTT.

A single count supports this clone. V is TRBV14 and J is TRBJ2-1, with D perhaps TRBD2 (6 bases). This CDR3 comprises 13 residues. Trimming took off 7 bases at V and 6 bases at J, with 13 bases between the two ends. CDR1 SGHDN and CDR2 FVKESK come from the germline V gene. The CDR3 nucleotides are TGTGCCAGCACCCGCGGGACCCTCAATGAGCAGTTCTTC. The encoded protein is CASTRGTLNEQFF.